This is a list of T cell receptor beta chains from one sample in a study of brain T cells in children with intractable seizures. The assay was immunoSEQ multiplex PCR, and TCRdb's table has in-frame clones only and misses some. The repertoire consists of under 150,000 clones, with 85% to 95% occurring once and the leading ten covering 3.5% to 4%. This specimen consisted of peripheral blood, obtained at surgery. The origin of the receptors is a boy under two years old with hemimegalencephaly and intractable seizures. The CDR3 runs from the conserved cysteine through the conserved F or W. D genes are given only for firm matches.

TRBD2 | TRBJ2-1 | TRBV5-1 | TGCGCCAGCAGCTTGTGGCGGGAGGGCTTACGGAACAATGAGCAGTTCTTC | CASSLWREGLRNNEQFF
TRBD1 | TRBJ2-1 | TRBV23-1 | TGCGCCAGCAGTCCCTCCCGGGACAGGGTCGCCAATGAGCAGTTCTTC | CASSPSRDRVANEQFF
- | TRBJ2-1 | TRBV6-2/TRBV6-3 | TGTGCCAGCAGCCCTCGCCAGGGGAATGAGCAGTTCTTC | CASSPRQGNEQFF
TRBD1 | TRBJ2-2 | TRBV5-8 | TGTGCCAGCAGCTTGTTGAGGGGGCGCGCCGGGGAGCTGTTTTTT | CASSLLRGRAGELFF
TRBD1 | TRBJ2-3 | TRBV5-6 | TGTGCCAGCAGACTACAGGGGGCGGGGAGCACAGATACGCAGTATTTT | CASRLQGAGSTDTQYF
- | TRBJ1-2 | TRBV28 | TGTGCCAGCAGTTTCAGGGGTAACTATGGCTACACCTTC | CASSFRGNYGYTF
- | TRBJ1-2 | TRBV5-6 | TGTGCCAGCAGCTTGGTGGCGGGACCCTATGGCTACACCTTC | CASSLVAGPYGYTF
TRBD2 | TRBJ2-5 | TRBV5-1 | TGCGCCAGCAGCCCGGGACTAGGTGGTGAGACCCAGTACTTC | CASSPGLGGETQYF
- | TRBJ1-1 | TRBV5-1 | TGCGCCAGCAGCTTGGGTACAGTCCCCCCAAACACTGAAGCTTTCTTT | CASSLGTVPPNTEAFF
- | TRBJ2-5 | TRBV6-5 | TGTGCCAGCAGGGAGCTGACAGTTAGGCAAGAGACCCAGTACTTC | CASRELTVRQETQYF
TRBD2 | TRBJ2-1 | TRBV7-3 | TGTGCCAGCAGCGCACTAGCGGGAGGATACAATGAGCAGTTCTTC | CASSALAGGYNEQFF
- | TRBJ1-4 | TRBV3-1/TRBV3-2 | TGTGCCAGCAGCGGACGAGAGACAACTAATGAAAAACTGTTTTTT | CASSGRETTNEKLFF
TRBD2 | TRBJ2-3 | TRBV5-5 | TGTGCCAGCAGCTTGGCGGGAGGGGGGACAGATACGCAGTATTTT | CASSLAGGGTDTQYF
TRBD2 | TRBJ2-2 | TRBV10-3 | TGTGCTTCAGGCGGGCTAGCGGGAGCGTGGGCCGGGGAGCTGTTTTTT | CASGGLAGAWAGELFF
- | TRBJ2-7 | TRBV6-2/TRBV6-3 | TGTGCCAGCAGTTGGGGGGCTAGCGGACACAACGAGCAGTACTTC | CASSWGASGHNEQYF
- | TRBJ1-5 | TRBV27 | TGTGCCAGCAGTTTCTTTCCCTTCCGGGACGGACTAAATCAGCCCCAGCATTTT | CASSFFPFRDGLNQPQHF
TRBD2 | TRBJ2-1 | TRBV3-1/TRBV3-2 | TGTGCCAGCTCCCATCTAGCGGGAGCTGAGCAGTTCTTC | CASSHLAGAEQFF
TRBD2 | TRBJ2-7 | TRBV7-9 | TGTGCCAGCAGCTTCGATAGCGGGAGCTACGAGCAGTACTTC | CASSFDSGSYEQYF